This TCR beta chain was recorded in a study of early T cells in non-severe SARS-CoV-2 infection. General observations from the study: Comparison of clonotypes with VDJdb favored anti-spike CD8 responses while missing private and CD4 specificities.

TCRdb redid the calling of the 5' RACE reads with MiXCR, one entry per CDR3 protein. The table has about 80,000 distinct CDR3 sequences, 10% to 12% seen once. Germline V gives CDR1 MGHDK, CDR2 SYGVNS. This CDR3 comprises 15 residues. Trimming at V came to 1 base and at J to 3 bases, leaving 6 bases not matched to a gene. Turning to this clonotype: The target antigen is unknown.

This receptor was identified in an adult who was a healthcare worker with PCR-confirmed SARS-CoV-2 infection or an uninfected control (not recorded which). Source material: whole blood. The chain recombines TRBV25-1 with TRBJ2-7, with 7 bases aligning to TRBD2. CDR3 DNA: TGTGCCAGCAGTGAATTCTGGGGAGGGAGCTACGAGCAGTACTTC. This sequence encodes CASSEFWGGSYEQYF.